Listed below are T cell receptor beta chains from one sample, sequenced in a study of T cell changes during pregnancy in multiple sclerosis. Sequencing used immunoSEQ multiplex PCR; TCRdb keeps in-frame clones, though not all of them. In the table there are 65,000 to 85,000 clones, just over 90% of which are singletons. The sample consisted of peripheral blood, taken in the second trimester of pregnancy. These receptors came from a female donor with multiple sclerosis, enrolled in a pregnancy study. CDR3s include the opening cysteine and the closing phenylalanine or tryptophan. D genes are given only for firm matches. A clone size is listed for some rows: how often the clone was seen (once, few, many), or a class if it is expanded.

CASRRTEVITEAFF	TGTGCCAGCAGACGGACAGAAGTTATCACTGAAGCTTTCTTT	.	.	TRBV27	TRBJ1-1
CSPTGKNTEAFF	TGCAGCCCCACGGGTAAGAACACTGAAGCTTTCTTT	few	.	TRBV29-1	TRBJ1-1
CASSIIPSGGTSGNTIYF	TGTGCCAGTAGTATAATCCCCTCCGGAGGTACCTCTGGAAACACCATATATTTT	.	.	TRBV19	TRBJ1-3
CASSSASGTGNSPLHF	TGTGCCAGCTCATCTGCTTCGGGGACAGGCAATTCACCCCTCCACTTT	.	TRBD1	TRBV18	TRBJ1-6
CASSPRWLGSSYEQYF	TGTGCCAGCAGCCCCCGGTGGCTGGGGAGCTCCTACGAGCAGTACTTC	.	.	TRBV7-2	TRBJ2-7
CASSLVAGGTDTQYF	TGTGCCAGCAGCTTGGTGGCGGGGGGCACAGATACGCAGTATTTT	.	TRBD2	TRBV5-6	TRBJ2-3
CASRGGGRTEAFF	TGTGCCAGCCGAGGAGGAGGTCGGACTGAAGCTTTCTTT	.	.	TRBV2	TRBJ1-1
CASRGRGTGELFF	TGTGCCAGCAGGGGGCGAGGCACCGGGGAGCTGTTTTTT	.	.	TRBV7-6	TRBJ2-2
CASSLGQQGTDTQYF	TGTGCCAGCAGCTTGGGGCAACAGGGGACAGATACGCAGTATTTT	.	TRBD1	TRBV5-5	TRBJ2-3
CASSPGQVRYNEQFF	TGTGCCAGCAGCCCCGGACAGGTTCGTTACAATGAGCAGTTCTTC	.	TRBD1	TRBV14	TRBJ2-1
CASSLGTFSRNQPQHF	TGCGCCAGCAGCTTGGGTACTTTTAGCAGAAATCAGCCCCAGCATTTT	.	.	TRBV5-1	TRBJ1-5
CASTPGLQVNTGELFF	TGTGCCAGCACCCCTGGATTACAGGTGAACACCGGGGAGCTGTTTTTT	.	.	TRBV11-2	TRBJ2-2
CASSTPSGTRQETQYF	TGCGCCAGCTCCACCCCCTCCGGGACTAGACAAGAGACCCAGTACTTC	.	TRBD2	TRBV5-1	TRBJ2-5
CASSRDIYGYTF	TGTGCCAGCAGCAGGGATATCTATGGCTACACCTTC	.	.	TRBV2	TRBJ1-2
CASSLETGVGYGYTF	TGTGCCAGCAGCCTGGAGACGGGGGTGGGGTATGGCTACACCTTC	.	.	TRBV6-1	TRBJ1-2
CASSLDQGGSASSGNTIYF	TGTGCCAGCAGCTTAGATCAGGGCGGCTCTGCATCCTCTGGAAACACCATATATTTT	.	.	TRBV11-3	TRBJ1-3
CASREDRAGGYTF	TGTGCCAGCAGGGAAGACAGGGCGGGAGGCTACACCTTC	.	TRBD1	TRBV6-4	TRBJ1-2
CASRAGEVNTEAFF	TGTGCCAGTAGAGCAGGGGAAGTGAACACTGAAGCTTTCTTT	few	.	TRBV19	TRBJ1-1
CASSDRGGYDTQYF	TGTGCCAGCAGTGACAGGGGCGGATACGATACGCAGTATTTT	.	.	TRBV6-4	TRBJ2-3
CASSSRYGYTF	TGCGCCAGCAGCTCGCGTTACGGCTACACCTTC	.	.	TRBV5-1	TRBJ1-2
CASSYGEQPQHF	TGTGCCAGCAGTTACGGAGAGCAGCCCCAGCATTTT	.	.	TRBV6-6	TRBJ1-5
CASSLSIRAGFYGYTF	TGTGCCAGCAGCTTAAGTATCAGGGCCGGATTTTATGGCTACACCTTC	.	.	TRBV7-9	TRBJ1-2
CASSSGGAFEQYF	TGTGCCAGCAGCTCCGGGGGGGCCTTCGAGCAGTACTTC	once	TRBD2	TRBV7-9	TRBJ2-7
CASTTTTGTGNQPQHF	TGTGCCAGCACAACTACCACCGGGACAGGCAATCAGCCCCAGCATTTT	.	TRBD1	TRBV2	TRBJ1-5
CATSQGASNEAFF	TGTGCCACCTCCCAGGGGGCTTCGAATGAAGCTTTCTTT	.	TRBD1	TRBV10-3	TRBJ1-1
CASSVGGFGNTIYF	TGTGCCAGCAGCGTAGGGGGCTTTGGAAACACCATATATTTT	.	.	TRBV9	TRBJ1-3
CASSIGRQGALIDTQYF	TGTGCCAGTAGTATAGGGAGACAGGGGGCTTTAATAGATACGCAGTATTTT	.	TRBD1	TRBV19	TRBJ2-3
CASSLNLRENTEAFF	TGTGCCAGCAGCTTAAACCTTCGGGAGAACACTGAAGCTTTCTTT	.	.	TRBV7-9	TRBJ1-1
CSMDRGQSNEQFF	TGCAGTATGGACAGGGGGCAGAGTAATGAGCAGTTCTTC	once	TRBD1	TRBV29-1	TRBJ2-1
CASSPAEGNEAFF	TGTGCCAGCAGTCCTGCGGAGGGCAACGAAGCTTTCTTT	.	.	TRBV5-6	TRBJ1-1
CASRTSYYDEQFF	TGTGCCAGCAGGACTAGCTATTACGATGAGCAGTTCTTC	.	TRBD2	TRBV27	TRBJ2-1
CASSRLGLAYNEQFF	TGTGCCAGCAGCCGATTGGGACTAGCCTACAATGAGCAGTTCTTC	.	TRBD2	TRBV7-7	TRBJ2-1
CASRKEAREGLNTEAFF	TGTGCCAGCAGGAAGGAGGCTCGCGAGGGTTTGAACACTGAAGCTTTCTTT	once	.	TRBV27	TRBJ1-1
CASSLPGSRGLDEQFF	TGTGCCAGCAGCTTACCCGGCAGCAGGGGGTTGGATGAGCAGTTCTTC	once	TRBD1	TRBV7-9	TRBJ2-1
CASRPRQAQREKLFF	TGTGCCAGCCGACCTCGACAGGCTCAACGTGAAAAACTGTTTTTT	.	.	TRBV19	TRBJ1-4
CASIRGAGGTDTQYF	TGTGCCAGCATCCGGGGGGCCGGGGGCACAGATACGCAGTATTTT	.	.	TRBV6-1	TRBJ2-3
CASSANSEKLFF	TGTGCCAGCAGTGCCAACAGTGAAAAACTGTTTTTT	few	.	TRBV27	TRBJ1-4
CASSVAPAGVGEQFF	TGTGCCAGCAGCGTAGCCCCAGCGGGAGTCGGTGAGCAGTTCTTC	.	TRBD2	TRBV9	TRBJ2-1
CASSRTSGQETQYF	TGTGCCAGCTCTCGAACGTCGGGGCAAGAGACCCAGTACTTC	.	.	TRBV18	TRBJ2-5
CASSLVPSGAWGGQFF	TGTGCCAGCAGCTTAGTTCCTAGCGGGGCCTGGGGGGGGCAGTTCTTC	.	TRBD2	TRBV11-2	TRBJ2-1
CASSQPGQGGFREKLFF	TGTGCCAGCAGCCAACCCGGACAGGGGGGATTTCGTGAAAAACTGTTTTTT	.	TRBD1	TRBV4-2	TRBJ1-4
CASRIGQGGGYTF	TGTGCCAGTAGAATCGGCCAGGGTGGTGGCTACACCTTC	.	.	TRBV19	TRBJ1-2
CASSFSSGRALNPGELFF	TGTGCCAGCAGCTTCTCTAGCGGGAGGGCCTTGAATCCCGGGGAGCTGTTTTTT	.	TRBD2	TRBV13	TRBJ2-2
CASSPPSGRHTIYF	TGTGCCAGCAGCCCACCGTCAGGGAGGCACACCATATATTTT	.	.	TRBV7-2	TRBJ1-3
CASSPPGGSTDYGYTF	TGTGCCAGCTCACCCCCTGGAGGCAGTACAGACTATGGCTACACCTTC	.	.	TRBV18	TRBJ1-2
CASSWWGGDEKLFF	TGTGCCAGCAGCTGGTGGGGGGGGGATGAAAAACTGTTTTTT	.	.	TRBV5-6	TRBJ1-4
CASSLVAGTEAFF	TGCGCCAGCAGCTTGGTGGCGGGGACTGAAGCTTTCTTT	.	.	TRBV5-1	TRBJ1-1
CASSPTGGVYGYTF	TGCGCCAGCAGTCCCACGGGTGGAGTGTATGGCTACACCTTC	.	.	TRBV23-1	TRBJ1-2
CSVARTGDTGELFF	TGCAGCGTTGCTCGGACAGGAGACACCGGGGAGCTGTTTTTT	.	TRBD1	TRBV29-1	TRBJ2-2
CASSLDMNTEAFF	TGCGCCAGCAGTTTGGACATGAACACTGAAGCTTTCTTT	.	.	TRBV10-1	TRBJ1-1
CASQRAGTEAFF	TGTGCCAGCCAAAGAGCCGGCACTGAAGCTTTCTTT	few	.	TRBV2	TRBJ1-1
CASSLVQLAKNIQYF	TGTGCCAGCAGCCTTGTACAGCTAGCCAAAAACATTCAGTACTTC	.	.	TRBV5-8	TRBJ2-4
CASSVQREGEQYF	TGTGCCAGCAGCGTTCAGCGGGAGGGGGAGCAGTACTTC	.	TRBD2	TRBV2	TRBJ2-7
CASRLAGDNEQYF	TGTGCCAGTAGACTAGCGGGAGATAACGAGCAGTACTTC	.	TRBD2	TRBV19	TRBJ2-7